The T cell receptor beta chain described here comes from a study of T-cell reconstitution after alpha-beta-depleted transplantation in children. Whole-study results and caveats: Several hundred rapidly expanded clones from non-depleted graft cells reportedly supplied alpha-beta T cells about two months post-transplant. Some patients owed their high day-60 TCRbeta diversity to surviving recipient T cells and thymic progenitors. Newly generated T cells supplied most T-cell counts and diversity one year post-transplant.

This CDR3 has 14 amino acids. The V gene end was trimmed by 8 bases and the J gene end by 7 bases; junction bases not matched to a gene: 6. Points on this clonotype: Its specificity is not known.

Unique molecular identifiers were incorporated during preparation of the TCRbeta library. TCRdb reprocessed the PCR reads via MiXCR and lists one record per CDR3 protein. The data hold 330,000 or so distinct CDR3 sequences, with 10% observed a single time. The TCR sequence derives from a boy in the first two years of life with acute myeloid leukemia, due to receive a stem cell transplant. The chain links TRBV12-3 or TRBV12-4 to TRBJ1-6; TRBD1 matches 9 bases. The material was PBMCs, obtained before TCRalphabeta/CD19-depleted stem cell transplant. The CDR3 is CASGDDRGNSPLHF. CDR3 in DNA: TGTGCCAGCGGGGATGACAGGGGGAATTCACCCCTCCACTTT.